The 20 T cell receptor beta chains presented below share a single source sample, sequenced in a study of Graves' ophthalmopathy and Graves' hyperthyroidism. The study amplified TCR beta CDR3 regions using RNA transcripts. Second-round multiplex PCR came after first-round RT-PCR with HTBI primers. TCRdb analysed the multiplex PCR reads with MiXCR anew, one entry per CDR3 protein. This repertoire shows about 740,000 distinct CDR3 sequences, roughly two fifths found once; its top ten account for around 40%. The specimen sequenced was peripheral blood. Receptors were obtained from an adult man with Graves' ophthalmopathy.

This clonotype was recorded many times. V usage is TRBV12-3 or TRBV12-4 and J usage is TRBJ1-5; tentatively, D is TRBD1 (6 bases). CDR3 size: 15 residues. The germline V and J ends were trimmed by 4 bases and 3 bases, with 13 bases remaining between them. CDR3 sequence (DNA): TGTGCCAGCAGTTCCCGGACAGCAGCCAATCAGCCCCAGCATTTT. Protein sequence: CASSSRTAANQPQHF.

The J gene is TRBJ1-4, the V gene TRBV7-9; the match to TRBD1 covers 7 bases. The CDR3 spans 17 residues. From germline, CDR1 is SEHNR and CDR2 FQNEAQ (reference sequence). V lost 5 bases to trimming and J lost 3 bases; unmatched junction nucleotides: 12. The CDR3 nucleotides are TGTGCCAGCAGCGCATCTACTAGCGGGACAGCTAATGAAAAACTGTTTTTT. It translates to CASSASTSGTANEKLFF.

In its sample, this clonotype was seen many times. The genes are TRBV10-1 and TRBJ1-1, with D perhaps TRBD1 (5 bases). Germline CDR1 WNHNN, CDR2 SYGVQD (reference sequence). The CDR3 spans 13 residues. V lost 8 bases and J lost 0, with 10 bases in between. Here the CDR3 DNA reads TGCGCCAGCCGACAGCGCTTGAACACTGAAGCTTTCTTT. Amino acid sequence: CASRQRLNTEAFF.

This sequence joins TRBV19 and TRBJ1-1, with TRBD1 as a possible D gene (6 bases). The CDR3 is 14 amino acids. Trimming left V 6 bases short and J 1 base short, with 12 bases between. CDR1 is LNHDA and CDR2 is SQIVND in the germline V gene (reference sequence). The CDR3 nucleotides read TGTGCCAGTAGCCACAGGGCGGGGAACACTGAAGCTTTCTTT. Protein sequence: CASSHRAGNTEAFF.

This clonotype was counted many times. The gene calls are TRBV10-3 and TRBJ1-3; TRBD1 is a possible D gene (5 bases). Germline CDR1 reads ENHRY; CDR2 reads SYGVKD. Trimming stripped 2 bases from V and 0 bases from J, with 17 bases between. This CDR3 contains 18 residues. CDR3 coding DNA: TGTGCCATCAGTGAGGGGTGGAGGGGCCGACTCTCTGGAAACACCATATATTTT. It yields the protein CAISEGWRGRLSGNTIYF.

This clonotype was seen many times. CDR3 amino acids: CASSGDKSSGANVLTF. DNA of the CDR3: TGTGCCAGCAGTGGGGACAAGAGCTCTGGGGCCAACGTCCTGACTTTC. The chain recombines TRBV2 with TRBJ2-6; D might be TRBD1 (6 bases). Germline CDR1 reads SNHLY; CDR2 reads FYNNEI. The V gene lost 4 bases and the J gene lost 0 bases, with 10 bases spanning the gap. The CDR3 is 16 amino acids.

In the case of this clonotype: A junction end diverges from the germline sequence, so it may reflect a read error. The chain joins TRBV20-1 to TRBJ2-6, with 9 bases that match TRBD1. This CDR3 spans 14 amino acids. The germline V gene encodes CDR1 DFQATT and CDR2 SNEGSKA (reference sequence). The CDR3 loop reads CSARVQQGANVLTF. DNA for the CDR3: TGCAGTGCTAGAGTGCAACAGGGGGCGAACGTCCTGACTTTC.

The chain combines TRBV7-9 with TRBJ2-6; the D gene is possibly TRBD1 (6 bases). The germline V gene encodes CDR1 SEHNR and CDR2 FQNEAQ (reference sequence). CDR3 length: 18 amino acids. V lost 5 bases and J lost 1, with 18 bases in between. CDR3 in DNA: TGTGCCAGCAGCCAAGAAACAGGGTCGCGGTCTGGGGCCAACGTCCTGACTTTC. Translation gives CASSQETGSRSGANVLTF. Full variable domain (remainder filled in from reference TRBV7-9 and TRBJ2-6): DTGVSQNPRHKITKRGQNVTFRCDPISEHNRLYWYRQTLGQGPEFLTYFQNEAQLEKSRLLSDRFSAERPKGSFSTLEIQRTEQGDSAMYLCASSQETGSRSGANVLTFGAGSRLTVL.

This rearrangement joins TRBV6-2 or TRBV6-3 to TRBJ1-2; D is unclear. CDR1 MNHEY and CDR2 SVGEGT come from the germline V gene. This CDR3 region has 14 residues. V lost 10 bases to trimming and J lost 0 bases, with 15 bases between them. DNA of the CDR3: TGTGCCACCCTTAGAGGAGCGCCTAACTATGGCTACACCTTC. Its translation: CATLRGAPNYGYTF.

This CDR3 reads CASSVDDSPNYGYTF. DNA of the CDR3: TGTGCCAGCAGCGTTGACGACAGCCCGAACTATGGCTACACCTTC. The rearrangement joins TRBV11-2 to TRBJ1-2; possible D gene TRBD1, 5 bases. There are 15 residues in the CDR3. V was clipped by 5 bases and J by 2 bases, with 15 bases between them. Looked up from germline, CDR1 is SGHAT and CDR2 is FQNNGV.

V and J are TRBV19 and TRBJ2-2; 9 bases align to TRBD1. Germline values: CDR1 LNHDA, CDR2 SQIVND (reference sequence). The V segment lost 3 bases and the J segment 7 bases; nucleotides outside the gene matches: 6. The CDR3 loop spans 15 amino acids. CDR3: CASSMRTGANGELFF. CDR3 sequence (DNA): TGTGCCAGTAGTATGAGGACAGGGGCTAACGGGGAGCTGTTTTTT. The complete variable domain, with remaining parts taken from reference TRBV19 and TRBJ2-2, reads DGGITQSPKYLFRKEGQNVTLSCEQNLNHDAMYWYRQDPGQGLRLIYYSQIVNDFQKGDIAEGYSVSREKKESFPLTVTSAQKNPTAFYLCASSMRTGANGELFFGEGSRLTVL.

A word on this clonotype: An end of the junction does not agree with germline; a read error may underlie this. The CDR3 protein is CASSQGLTNEQYF. The DNA of the CDR3 is TGTGCCAGCAGCCAAGGGCTAACGAACGAGCAGTACTTC. The rearrangement joins TRBV4-1 to TRBJ2-7, with D unresolved. The V gene's germline CDR1 is MGHRA and CDR2 YSYEKL. The CDR3 has 13 amino acids.

Ten or more counts support this clonotype. V usage is TRBV2 and J usage is TRBJ1-2, with no clear D. V was shortened by 6 bases and J by 3 bases, with 8 bases between the two germline ends. Germline CDR1 is SNHLY and CDR2 is FYNNEI. The CDR3 extends over 12 amino acids. This CDR3 reads CASRWEDYGYTF. In nucleotides, the CDR3 is TGTGCCAGCAGGTGGGAGGACTATGGCTACACCTTC.

This chain uses TRBV20-1 with TRBJ1-1; D not certain. Germline-derived CDR1 and CDR2 are DFQATT and SNEGSKA (reference sequence). Trimming took 1 base from V and 4 from J, leaving 16 bases between them. The CDR3 loop spans 15 amino acids. The CDR3: CSARAGAILVTEAFF. The CDR3, as DNA: TGCAGTGCTAGAGCTGGAGCAATTTTGGTCACTGAAGCTTTCTTT.

V gene TRBV29-1 combines with J gene TRBJ2-5; D possibly uses TRBD1 or TRBD2 (6 bases each). The CDR3 runs to 14 residues. V shed 1 base and J shed 5 bases, with 14 bases lying between them. From germline, CDR1 is SQVTM and CDR2 ANQGSEA. DNA of the CDR3: TGCAGCGTTGAAGGTGGAGGGGGGACGGAGACCCAGTACTTC. Residues: CSVEGGGGTETQYF.

Note on this clonotype: A much larger clone sits a single nucleotide away, making a read error possible. The J gene is TRBJ1-6, the V gene TRBV10-3, with 8 positions matching TRBD1. The length of the CDR3 is 15 residues. Germline assignment: CDR1 ENHRY and CDR2 SYGVKD. The CDR3, as DNA: TGTGCCAGCAGTCTGACAGGGGTGGATGATTCACCCCTCCACTTT. It translates to CASSLTGVDDSPLHF.

The chain links TRBV2 to TRBJ1-2; no clear D. The CDR3 extends over 12 amino acids. The germline V gene encodes CDR1 SNHLY and CDR2 FYNNEI. Trimming removed 8 bases from V and 2 bases from J, with 9 bases in between. CDR3 sequence (DNA): TGTGCCAGCTTCGGGAGGAACTATGGCTACACCTTC. Its translation: CASFGRNYGYTF.

In its sample, this clonotype was seen many times. The CDR3 loop reads CASSESQLSGELFF. The CDR3, as DNA: TGCGCCAGCAGTGAGTCGCAACTGTCCGGGGAGCTGTTTTTT. The chain is built from TRBV10-1 and TRBJ2-2, with D hard to call. The CDR3 sequence is 14 residues long. Germline V gives CDR1 WNHNN, CDR2 SYGVQD (reference sequence). V gave up 0 bases and J gave up 6 bases, with 8 bases separating them.

This chain connects TRBV20-1 to TRBJ2-7; TRBD1 might be the D (6 bases). V lost 6 bases, J lost 3 bases, and 12 bases lay in between. Germline CDR1 DFQATT, CDR2 SNEGSKA (reference sequence). This CDR3 is built from 12 residues. The CDR3 loop is CSATEGGYEQYF. The CDR3 DNA reads as TGCAGTGCCACCGAAGGGGGCTACGAGCAGTACTTC.

Note on this clonotype: A junction end diverges from the germline sequence, so it may reflect a read error. This chain connects TRBV10-3 to TRBJ2-7; tentatively, D is TRBD1 (5 bases). Germline V gene data show CDR1 as ENHRY and CDR2 as SYGVKD. The CDR3 has 13 amino acids. CDR3 residues: CASSFQGFYEQYF. As DNA, the CDR3 is TGTGCCAGCAGTTTTCAGGGATTCTACGAGCAGTACTTC.